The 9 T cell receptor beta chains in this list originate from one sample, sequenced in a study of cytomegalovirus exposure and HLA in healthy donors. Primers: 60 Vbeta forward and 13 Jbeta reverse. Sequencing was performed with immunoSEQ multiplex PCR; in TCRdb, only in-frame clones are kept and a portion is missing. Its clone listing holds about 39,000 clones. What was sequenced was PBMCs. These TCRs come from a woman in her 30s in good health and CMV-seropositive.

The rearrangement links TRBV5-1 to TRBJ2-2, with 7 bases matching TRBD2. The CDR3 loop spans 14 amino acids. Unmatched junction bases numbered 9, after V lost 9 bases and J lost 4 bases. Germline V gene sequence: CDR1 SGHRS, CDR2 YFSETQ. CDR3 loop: CATKIPGGTGELFF. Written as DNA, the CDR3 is TGCGCCACAAAAATTCCGGGGGGCACCGGGGAGCTGTTTTTT.

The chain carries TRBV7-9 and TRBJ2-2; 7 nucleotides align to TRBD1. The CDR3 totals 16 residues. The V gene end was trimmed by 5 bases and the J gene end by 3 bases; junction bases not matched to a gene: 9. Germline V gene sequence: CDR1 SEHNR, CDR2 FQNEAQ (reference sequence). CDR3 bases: TGTGCCAGCAGCCGCTCAGGGGGTCCGGACACCGGGGAGCTGTTTTTT. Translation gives CASSRSGGPDTGELFF.

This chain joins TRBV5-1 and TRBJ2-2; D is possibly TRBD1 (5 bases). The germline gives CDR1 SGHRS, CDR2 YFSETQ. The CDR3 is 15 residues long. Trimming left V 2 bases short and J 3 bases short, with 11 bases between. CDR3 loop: CASSFLAGYTGELFF. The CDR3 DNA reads TGCGCCAGCAGCTTTCTCGCAGGGTACACCGGGGAGCTGTTTTTT. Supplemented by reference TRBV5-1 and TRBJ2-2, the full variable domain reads KAGVTQTPRYLIKTRGQQVTLSCSPISGHRSVSWYQQTPGQGLQFLFEYFSETQRNKGNFPGRFSGRQFSNSRSEMNVSTLELGDSALYLCASSFLAGYTGELFFGEGSRLTVL.

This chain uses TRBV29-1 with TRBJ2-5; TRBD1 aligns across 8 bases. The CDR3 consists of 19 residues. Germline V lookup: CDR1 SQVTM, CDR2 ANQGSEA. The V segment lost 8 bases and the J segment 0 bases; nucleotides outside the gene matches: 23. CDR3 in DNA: TGCAGCACCTTAGGGGATCGGACAGGGCCGACCTGGTACCAAGAGACCCAGTACTTC. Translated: CSTLGDRTGPTWYQETQYF.

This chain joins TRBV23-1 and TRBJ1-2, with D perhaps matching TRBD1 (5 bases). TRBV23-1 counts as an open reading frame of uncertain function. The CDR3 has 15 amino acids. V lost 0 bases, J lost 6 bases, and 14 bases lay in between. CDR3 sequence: CASSQSLRQGDGYTF. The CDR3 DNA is TGCGCCAGCAGTCAATCGCTACGGCAGGGCGATGGCTACACCTTC.

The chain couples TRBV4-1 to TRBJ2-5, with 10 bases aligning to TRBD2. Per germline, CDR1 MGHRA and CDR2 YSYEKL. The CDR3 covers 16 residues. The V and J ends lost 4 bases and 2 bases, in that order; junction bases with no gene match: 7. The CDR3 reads CASSRLTSGLQETQYF. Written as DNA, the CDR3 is TGCGCCAGCAGCCGATTGACTAGCGGGTTACAAGAGACCCAGTACTTC.

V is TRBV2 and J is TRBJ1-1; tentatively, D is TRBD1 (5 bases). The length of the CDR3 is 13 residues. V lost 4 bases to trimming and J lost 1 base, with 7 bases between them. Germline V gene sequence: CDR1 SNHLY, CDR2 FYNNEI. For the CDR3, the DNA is TGTGCCAGCAGTGTCGGGGGGAACACTGAAGCTTTCTTT. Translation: CASSVGGNTEAFF.

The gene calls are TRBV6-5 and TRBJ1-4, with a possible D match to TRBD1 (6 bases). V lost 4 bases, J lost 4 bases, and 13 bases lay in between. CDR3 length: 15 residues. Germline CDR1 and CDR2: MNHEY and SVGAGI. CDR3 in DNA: TGTGCCAGCAGTTCCCCAGGGGAAAGTAATGAAAAACTGTTTTTT. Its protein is CASSSPGESNEKLFF.

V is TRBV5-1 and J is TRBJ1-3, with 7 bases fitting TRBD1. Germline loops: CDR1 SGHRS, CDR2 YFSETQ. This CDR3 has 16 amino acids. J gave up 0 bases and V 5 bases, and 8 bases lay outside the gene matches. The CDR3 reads CASSAGGQSSGNTIYF. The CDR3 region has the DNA TGCGCCAGCAGTGCGGGGGGACAGTCCTCTGGAAACACCATATATTTT.